This T cell receptor (beta chain) was sequenced for a study of T-cell memory formation after mild COVID-19. Overall study context: Among the donors, TCR clusters were largely specific to each donor.

Of note for this clonotype: The antigen remains undetermined.

MiXCR, run by TCRdb on the 5' RACE reads, gives a single entry per CDR3 protein. The data show hundreds of thousands of distinct CDR3 sequences, with around a fifth seen just once and roughly 21% held by the top ten. There are 16 residues in the CDR3. CDR1 is SGHRS and CDR2 is YFSETQ in the germline V gene. With V trimmed by 4 bases and J by 0 bases, 8 bases remained unmatched. Points from the study as a whole: Contracting clones, day 15 to 85, had balanced CD4/CD8, and later expanders favored CD4+.

This chain connects TRBV5-1 to TRBJ2-3; 7 bases are shared with TRBD2. This TCR was recovered from a man between 18 and 35 years old who had mild COVID-19 (a few samples of this study predate the infection). Cell type and time point are not known. The material sequenced was PBMCs or a T cell subset sorted from them (not recorded which). The CDR3, as DNA: TGCGCCAGCAGCCCGGCTGGTAGCGGGAGCACAGATACGCAGTATTTT. Its translation: CASSPAGSGSTDTQYF. The full variable domain, completed using reference TRBV5-1 and TRBJ2-3, is KAGVTQTPRYLIKTRGQQVTLSCSPISGHRSVSWYQQTPGQGLQFLFEYFSETQRNKGNFPGRFSGRQFSNSRSEMNVSTLELGDSALYLCASSPAGSGSTDTQYFGPGTRLTVL.